This entry lists 24 T cell receptor beta chains sequenced from one sample in a study of cytomegalovirus exposure and HLA in healthy donors. 13 Jbeta primers and 60 Vbeta primers were used for the PCR. Clones were read by immunoSEQ multiplex PCR, and TCRdb kept only the in-frame ones, dropping some. The sample has fewer than 140,000 clones, around 70% seen once. The source material was PBMCs. The receptor source for this set is a boy under 18 in good health and CMV-seronegative.

The genes are TRBV21-1 and TRBJ1-1. TRBV21-1 is given as a pseudogene. This CDR3 region has 15 residues. CDR3 DNA sequence: TGTGCCAGCAGCAAAGGGGGGGAAGGGGACACTGAAGCTTTCTTT. As protein: CASSKGGEGDTEAFF.

The gene calls are TRBV7-6 and TRBJ2-7, with D maybe TRBD2 (6 bases). V was clipped by 0 bases and J by 0 bases, with 9 bases between them. Looked up from germline, CDR1 is SGHVS and CDR2 is FNYEAQ. The CDR3 is made up of 15 amino acids. CDR3 nucleotide sequence: TGTGCCAGCAGCTTAGCGGACGGGAGCTCCTACGAGCAGTACTTC. The encoded protein is CASSLADGSSYEQYF.

This chain links TRBV4-1 with TRBJ2-5; D is perhaps TRBD2 (5 bases). This CDR3 region has 13 residues. Germline CDR1 MGHRA, CDR2 YSYEKL. The ends were cut back, 4 bases at V and 2 bases at J, with 8 bases in the middle. The CDR3 spells CASSRGPQETQYF. In DNA, the CDR3 is TGCGCCAGCAGCCGCGGGCCTCAAGAGACCCAGTACTTC.

This clone was observed a handful of times. The V gene is TRBV5-1, the J gene TRBJ1-2, with TRBD1 identical over 7 bases. Trimming at V came to 4 bases and at J to 8 bases, leaving 5 bases not matched to a gene. Germline V CDR1 and CDR2: SGHRS, YFSETQ. The CDR3 extends over 12 amino acids. In DNA, the CDR3 is TGCGCCAGCAGCGCAGACAGGGACGGCTACACCTTC. It translates to CASSADRDGYTF.

The sample holds a few counts of this clone. The chain has TRBV25-1 and TRBJ2-7, with 10 bases fitting TRBD1. The V segment lost 3 bases and the J segment 6 bases; nucleotides outside the gene matches: 8. The CDR3 runs to 15 residues. Germline V gene sequence: CDR1 MGHDK, CDR2 SYGVNS. The CDR3 loop reads CASSESGTGVTEQYF. CDR3 nucleotide sequence: TGTGCCAGCAGTGAGTCCGGGACAGGGGTAACCGAGCAGTACTTC.

The table lists this clone with a count of one. CDR3 sequence reads: CASSLGLAGRPNTGELFF. The CDR3 nucleotides read TGTGCCAGCAGCTTAGGACTAGCGGGAAGGCCGAACACCGGGGAGCTGTTTTTT. This sequence joins TRBV13 and TRBJ2-2; 10 bases fit TRBD2. Per the germline V gene, CDR1 is PRHDT and CDR2 is FYEKMQ (reference sequence). The V gene end was trimmed by 0 bases and the J gene end by 0 bases; junction bases not matched to a gene: 4. The CDR3 contains 18 residues.

The chain combines TRBV6-6 with TRBJ1-5; D is possibly TRBD1 (6 bases). CDR3 length: 15 amino acids. Trimming took off 5 bases at V and 3 bases at J, with 14 bases between the two ends. From germline, CDR1 is MNHNY and CDR2 SVGAGI (reference sequence). The CDR3 region is CASSARDTYNQPQHF. In DNA form, the CDR3 reads TGTGCCAGCAGTGCCCGGGACACATACAATCAGCCCCAGCATTTT.

The chain is built from TRBV6-1 and TRBJ1-5; a weak D match, TRBD1 (6 bases). This CDR3 contains 13 residues. V was pared by 5 bases and J by 5 bases, with 10 bases between. Looked up from germline, CDR1 is MNHNS and CDR2 is SASEGT. CDR3 bases: TGTGCCAGCAGTACAGGGCCCTATCAGCCCCAGCATTTT. As protein: CASSTGPYQPQHF.

The rearrangement links TRBV7-3 to TRBJ1-6, with D possibly TRBD1 on 5 matching bases. Trimming pared 4 bases from V and 9 bases from J, leaving 10 bases between. CDR3 length: 13 amino acids. CDR1 is SGHTA and CDR2 is FQGTGA in the germline V gene. This CDR3 is CASSSGTGSPLHF. CDR3 nucleotide sequence: TGTGCCAGCAGCTCAGGGACTGGTTCACCCCTCCACTTT.

This clone was counted only a few times. This chain uses TRBV6-6 with TRBJ1-4; possibly TRBD1 for D (5 bases). Per the germline V gene, CDR1 is MNHNY and CDR2 is SVGAGI (reference sequence). Trimming took off 7 bases at V and 4 bases at J, with 10 bases between the two ends. CDR3 length equals 13 residues. The CDR3 loop reads CASNRFSNEKLFF. The CDR3 DNA reads as TGTGCCAGCAACAGGTTTAGTAATGAAAAACTGTTTTTT.

V gene TRBV7-2 combines with J gene TRBJ1-1; the match to TRBD1 covers 8 bases. CDR1 SGHTA and CDR2 FQGNSA come from the germline V gene. The length of the CDR3 is 15 residues. Germline trimming cut 5 bases from V and 4 bases from J; bases unmatched to any gene: 9. CDR3 nucleotides: TGTGCCAGCAGCCCACACCGTACAGGGGGCACTGAAGCTTTCTTT. Translation gives CASSPHRTGGTEAFF.

This sequence joins TRBV29-1 and TRBJ2-3; D perhaps matches TRBD2 (5 bases). The CDR3 has 13 amino acids. Trimming removed 5 bases from V and 0 bases from J, with 9 bases in between. The V gene's germline CDR1 is SQVTM and CDR2 ANQGSEA. CDR3 sequence: CSVLGRSTDTQYF. In nucleotides, the CDR3 is TGCAGCGTTCTTGGGAGAAGCACAGATACGCAGTATTTT.

This clone was counted only a few times. V and J are TRBV19 and TRBJ2-7, with D maybe TRBD2 (5 bases). V was pared by 5 bases and J by 0 bases, with 11 bases between. The CDR3 runs to 14 residues. CDR1 is LNHDA, CDR2 SQIVND, per germline (reference sequence). The CDR3 region is CASSSERTSYEQYF. As DNA, the CDR3 is TGTGCCAGTAGTTCCGAGCGGACCTCCTACGAGCAGTACTTC.

The J gene is TRBJ1-2, the V gene TRBV27, with 10 bases matching TRBD1. The CDR3 sequence is 14 residues long. Trimming removed 3 bases from V and 6 bases from J; junction bases left unmatched: 4. From germline, CDR1 is MNHEY and CDR2 SMNVEV (reference sequence). CDR3 in amino acids: CASSFQDRGNGYTF. The CDR3 DNA reads TGTGCCAGCAGTTTCCAGGACAGGGGGAATGGCTACACCTTC.

The rearrangement links TRBV7-8 to TRBJ2-1; the D is unclear. In germline, CDR1 is SGHVS, CDR2 FQNEAQ. The CDR3 runs 14 residues. Trimming removed 5 bases at V and 4 bases at J, with 12 bases between. The CDR3 DNA sequence: TGTGCCAGCAGCCCAACCTCCGGGTACAATGAGCAGTTCTTC. It translates to CASSPTSGYNEQFF. Full variable domain (rest looked up from reference TRBV7-8 and TRBJ2-1): GAGVSQSPRYKVAKRGQDVALRCDPISGHVSLFWYQQALGQGPEFLTYFQNEAQLDKSGLPSDRFFAERPEGSVSTLKIQRTQQEDSAVYLCASSPTSGYNEQFFGPGTRLTVL.

In this sample, this clone turned up a few times. The genes are TRBV6-6 and TRBJ2-4, with 10 bases that match TRBD1. The V gene end was trimmed by 4 bases and the J gene end by 8 bases; junction bases not matched to a gene: 8. Germline CDR1 reads MNHNY; CDR2 reads SVGAGI (reference sequence). The CDR3 sequence is 15 residues long. The CDR3 spells CASSWTTGGEDIQYF. The CDR3 bases are TGTGCCAGCAGTTGGACGACAGGGGGCGAGGACATTCAGTACTTC.

This rearrangement joins TRBV7-9 to TRBJ1-4; D remains ambiguous. Between the trimmed V and J ends, which lost 3 bases and 0 bases, there was a span of 11 bases. Germline values: CDR1 SEHNR, CDR2 FQNEAQ (reference sequence). The CDR3 has 16 residues. CDR3 residues: CASSLALGPTNEKLFF. In DNA form, the CDR3 reads TGTGCCAGCAGCTTGGCGTTGGGCCCAACTAATGAAAAACTGTTTTTT.

The V gene is TRBV2, the J gene TRBJ2-5; TRBD1 agrees at 7 bases. The length of the CDR3 is 14 residues. CDR1 SNHLY and CDR2 FYNNEI come from the germline V gene. The junction had 6 bases not matched to a gene; V was cut back by 6 bases and J by 2 bases. CDR3: CASRRTGQQETQYF. The CDR3 DNA sequence: TGTGCCAGCAGGCGGACGGGACAGCAAGAGACCCAGTACTTC.

V usage is TRBV5-1 and J usage is TRBJ2-5, with 7 nucleotides matching TRBD2. The CDR3 length is 16 residues. Germline loops: CDR1 SGHRS, CDR2 YFSETQ. The junction had 9 bases not matched to a gene; V was cut back by 2 bases and J by 2 bases. CDR3 DNA: TGCGCCAGCAGCTTTGGTGGCGGGAGTCGGCAAGAGACCCAGTACTTC. Translation: CASSFGGGSRQETQYF.

This CDR3 reads CAWSPGLTMETQYF. CDR3 sequence (DNA): TGTGCCTGGAGTCCGGGACTAACAATGGAGACCCAGTACTTC. The V call is TRBV30, the J call TRBJ2-5, with 7 bases that match TRBD2. The CDR3 is 14 amino acids. Germline CDR1 is GTSNPN and CDR2 is SVGIG (reference sequence). The trim removed 2 bases at V and 5 bases at J, leaving 8 bases unmatched.

This sequence joins TRBV19 and TRBJ2-3; 7 bases line up with TRBD2. V trimming: 5 bases; J trimming: 6 bases; junction bases outside the gene matches: 8. The germline V gene has CDR1 LNHDA and CDR2 SQIVND (reference sequence). This CDR3 region has 14 residues. The chain's CDR3 is CASSSRTSVDTQYF. Here the CDR3 DNA reads TGTGCCAGTAGTTCCAGAACTAGCGTGGATACGCAGTATTTT.

This clone was seen just once. The CDR3 here is CASSRGGSYEQYF. DNA for the CDR3: TGTGCCAGCAGTCGGGGGGGGAGTTACGAGCAGTACTTC. The chain carries TRBV11-3 and TRBJ2-7; 8 nucleotides align to TRBD2. V was pared by 6 bases and J by 4 bases, with 5 bases of the junction left unmatched. CDR3 length equals 13 residues. Germline loops: CDR1 SGHNT, CDR2 YENEEA.

The J gene is TRBJ2-7, the V gene TRBV6-5; 8 nucleotides line up with TRBD1. The V gene end was trimmed by 5 bases and the J gene end by 4 bases; junction bases not matched to a gene: 10. Looked up from germline, CDR1 is MNHEY and CDR2 is SVGAGI. This CDR3 region has 15 residues. The CDR3 is CASSPSFGTGYEQYF. CDR3 DNA: TGTGCCAGCAGTCCCTCGTTTGGGACAGGATACGAGCAGTACTTC.

The gene calls are TRBV4-3 and TRBJ1-5; maybe TRBD1 (5 bases). Trimming took off 5 bases at V and 3 bases at J, with 14 bases between the two ends. Per germline, CDR1 LGHNA and CDR2 YSLEER. The CDR3 is made up of 15 amino acids. The CDR3 sequence: CASSSRWGDNQPQHF. CDR3 sequence (DNA): TGCGCCAGCAGCTCAAGGTGGGGGGACAATCAGCCCCAGCATTTT.